The next 2 T cell receptor beta chains were all read from a single sample in a study of shared clonotypes between healthy human individuals. The method was immunoSEQ multiplex PCR; TCRdb's version includes in-frame clones alone and lacks a portion of them. The data contain roughly 2,300,000 clones, around 92% of them singletons. Sequencing input: naive CD4+ T cells from PBMCs. Regarding subset: CD45RA+ positively selected. These receptors all come from a man aged 18 to 29 in good health. Some clones in this sample may be carry-over from other donors' samples.

This rearrangement joins TRBV5-5 to TRBJ2-3, with 9 bases lining up with TRBD1. Per the germline V gene, CDR1 is SGHKS and CDR2 is YYEKEE (reference sequence). CDR3 length equals 15 residues. The V segment lost 4 bases and the J segment 2 bases; nucleotides outside the gene matches: 5. CDR3: CASSLGQGSTDTQYF. CDR3 nucleotides: TGTGCCAGCAGCCTCGGACAGGGGTCCACAGATACGCAGTATTTT.

The rearrangement links TRBV9 to TRBJ1-4, with D perhaps TRBD1 (6 bases). The germline CDR1 and CDR2 sequences are SGDLS and YYNGEE. V was trimmed by 4 bases and J by 1 base, leaving 11 bases between them. CDR3 length: 15 residues. The CDR3 DNA follows: TGTGCCAGCAGCCGGTCAGGGGTAACTAATGAAAAACTGTTTTTT. Amino acids: CASSRSGVTNEKLFF.